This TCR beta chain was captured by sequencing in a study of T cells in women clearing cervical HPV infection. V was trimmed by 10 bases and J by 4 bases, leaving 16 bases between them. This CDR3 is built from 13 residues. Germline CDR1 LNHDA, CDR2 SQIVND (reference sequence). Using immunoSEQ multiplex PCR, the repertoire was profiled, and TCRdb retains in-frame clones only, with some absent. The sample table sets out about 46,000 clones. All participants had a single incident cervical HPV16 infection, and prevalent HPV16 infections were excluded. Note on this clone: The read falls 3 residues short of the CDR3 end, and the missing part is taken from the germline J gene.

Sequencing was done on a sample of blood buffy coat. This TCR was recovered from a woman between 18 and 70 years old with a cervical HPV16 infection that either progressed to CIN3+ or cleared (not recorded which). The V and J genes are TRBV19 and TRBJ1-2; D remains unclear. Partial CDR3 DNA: TGTGCCACCGAGGGTAGGAACGGCTATGGC. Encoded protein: CATEGRNGYG. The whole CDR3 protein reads CATEGRNGYGYTF.